This T cell receptor (beta chain) was obtained from a study of cytomegalovirus exposure and HLA in healthy donors. Study context: Samples from HLA-typed donors yielded approximately 80 million unique TCRs in an early data release. Study results and caveats: Previously analyzed data showed that most TCR beta V segments were productive at a frequency of about 90% or about 30%.

Comment on this clone: Its cognate antigen is unknown.

Germline CDR1 and CDR2: SGHNT and YYREEE (reference sequence). Trimming left V 0 bases short and J 12 bases short, with 7 bases between. CDR3 size: 11 residues. This PCR relied on a set of 60 Vbeta primers and 13 Jbeta primers. Authors' analysis steps: An analysis performed later counted 81 million or so unique TCR beta chains (around 9.9 million of them shared). TCRdb's copy holds only in-frame clones and misses some; the assay was immunoSEQ multiplex PCR. Clone size and the V and J calls come from that table; the DNA yielded D and trimming. The table lists roughly 15,000 clones, roughly 60% of them singletons.

The sample was PBMCs. The chain is built from TRBV5-4 and TRBJ2-1, with D tentatively TRBD2 (5 bases). The receptor was isolated from a woman aged 45-65 years in good health and CMV-seropositive. This CDR3 reads CASSLGRGQFF. CDR3 DNA: TGTGCCAGCAGCTTGGGACGGGGGCAGTTCTTC.